The 12 T cell receptor beta chains below all came from one sample that was sequenced in a study of blood T cells in healthy people across ages (dated by TCRdb to 2015 to 2017). Libraries were made using 5' RACE. The reads were generated on an Illumina HiSeq 2500. The second PCR ran for about 6 to 12 cycles and used a J-beta primer mix along with a sample-barcoded 5' primer. Using fastp at Q25 and MiXCR, TCRdb reprocessed the public reads and kept productive beta chains. Rows with one shared CDR3 protein collapse into an entry with the most common genes and DNA. In this sample the table shows 1.5 million or so distinct CDR3 sequences, 40% to 45% of which occur a single time. Jointly, the top ten make up around 4% of the sample. Sequenced input: blood. The receptor source for this set is a young woman in good health.

This clonotype occurred once. The chain is built from TRBV29-1 and TRBJ1-2, with TRBD1 identical over 10 bases. The CDR3 contains 12 residues. Germline lookup yields CDR1 SQVTM and CDR2 ANQGSEA. The CDR3 loop reads CGAGTGAYGYTF. In DNA form, the CDR3 reads TGCGGCGCCGGGACAGGGGCCTATGGCTACACCTTC.

The rearrangement links TRBV27 to TRBJ2-1, with a weak D call TRBD1 (5 bases). The germline V gene has CDR1 MNHEY and CDR2 SMNVEV (reference sequence). The CDR3 spans 17 residues. Trimming removed 2 bases from V and 0 bases from J, with 14 bases in between. The CDR3 here is CASSLTDDSDSYNEQFF. The CDR3 coding sequence is TGTGCCAGCAGTTTAACTGATGACAGTGACTCCTACAATGAGCAGTTCTTC.

The chain employs TRBV20-1 and TRBJ2-7, with 10 nucleotides matching TRBD2. The J call may be mistaken, given a closer DNA end match to TRBJ2-4. The germline V gene encodes CDR1 DFQATT and CDR2 SNEGSKA (reference sequence). The CDR3 is 18 residues long. In nucleotides, the CDR3 is TGCAGTGCTAGAGAAAGGTGGGAAGGACTAGCGGTGAAAAACATTCAGTACTTC. The encoded protein is CSARERWEGLAVKNIQYF.

This clonotype was counted a few times. This chain uses TRBV15 with TRBJ2-1; D gene uncertain. The CDR3 is 13 residues long. Germline loops: CDR1 LNHNV, CDR2 YYDKDF (reference sequence). Trimming removed 6 bases from V and 8 bases from J, with 14 bases in between. CDR3 protein: CATREDSVDEQFF. The DNA for the CDR3 is TGTGCCACCAGAGAAGATTCTGTGGATGAGCAGTTCTTC.

This rearrangement joins TRBV4-2 to TRBJ1-1; D unclear. This CDR3 comprises 16 residues. Trimming took 0 bases from V and 7 from J, leaving 18 bases between them. From germline, CDR1 is LGHNA and CDR2 YNFKEQ. CDR3: CASSQDLVLGGNEAFF. CDR3 DNA: TGTGCCAGCAGCCAAGATTTGGTTTTAGGAGGCAATGAAGCTTTCTTT.

This clonotype was recorded at least ten times. This chain joins TRBV20-1 and TRBJ2-3, with D possibly TRBD2 on 6 matching bases. This CDR3 has 13 residues. V was cut by 6 bases and J by 0 bases, with 10 bases left in between. Germline V gene data show CDR1 as DFQATT and CDR2 as SNEGSKA (reference sequence). The CDR3 region has the DNA TGCAGTGCCGTAGCGGAAAGCACAGATACGCAGTATTTT. Translation: CSAVAESTDTQYF.

Turning to this clonotype: The junction departs from germline at one end; a sequencing error may be responsible. This chain joins TRBV5-1 and TRBJ2-5; 7 bases are a match to TRBD1. Germline-derived CDR1 and CDR2 are SGHRS and YFSETQ. This CDR3 comprises 17 residues. CDR3 nucleotides: TGCGCCAGTAGCTGGAGACCGGGACAGATTTACTACAATGAGCAGTACTTC. Translating it yields CASSWRPGQIYYNEQYF.

The chain uses TRBV27 and TRBJ1-1; weak D call: TRBD1 (5 bases). The V gene's germline CDR1 is MNHEY and CDR2 SMNVEV (reference sequence). The V end lost 5 bases, the J end lost 4 bases, and 14 bases lay between the germline ends. The CDR3 has 14 amino acids. In DNA, the CDR3 is TGTGCCAGCAGTCCGCAGGGCATTAGCACTGAAGCTTTCTTT. Protein: CASSPQGISTEAFF.

This clonotype has a handful of counts. The rearrangement uses TRBV6-2 or TRBV6-3 and TRBJ2-4, with 10 bases matching TRBD1. Germline CDR1 reads MNHEY; CDR2 reads SVGEGT. V shed 8 bases, J shed 4 bases, and the junction held 2 bases outside the gene matches. This CDR3 is 13 amino acids long. The CDR3 DNA is TGTGCCAGCCGACAGGGGGCTAAAAACATTCAGTACTTC. Translation: CASRQGAKNIQYF.

The CDR3 region is CAISEKVSSYEQYF. CDR3 DNA: TGTGCCATCAGTGAGAAGGTCAGCTCCTACGAGCAGTACTTC. This chain joins TRBV10-3 and TRBJ2-4; no firm D call. The J call could be wrong; TRBJ2-7 is a better fit for the DNA end. Germline CDR1 is ENHRY and CDR2 is SYGVKD. This CDR3 has 14 amino acids.

The V call is TRBV7-2, the J call TRBJ1-1; D not resolved. Between the trimmed V and J ends, which lost 2 bases and 2 bases, there was a span of 12 bases. Germline assignment: CDR1 SGHTA and CDR2 FQGNSA. This CDR3 contains 15 residues. The CDR3 is CASSLLTLFNTEAFF. In nucleotides, the CDR3 is TGTGCCAGCAGCTTACTGACCCTTTTCAACACTGAAGCTTTCTTT.

V is TRBV7-2 and J is TRBJ1-2, with D perhaps TRBD1 (6 bases). Germline CDR1 SGHTA, CDR2 FQGNSA. The V end lost 2 bases, the J end lost 5 bases, and 9 bases lay between the germline ends. This CDR3 has 13 residues. This CDR3 reads CASSLSGTYGYTF. DNA of the CDR3: TGTGCCAGCAGCTTAAGCGGGACATATGGCTACACCTTC.